The rows below give T cell receptor beta chains drawn from one sample of a study of read filtering for tumor transcriptome and immune sequencing. TCRdb independently ran MiXCR on the reads; one entry per CDR3 protein. The repertoire consists of 40,000 or so distinct CDR3 sequences, with approximately 15% occurring once and the leading ten covering less than 20%. The sample comprised a population of CD138-negative cells sorted from bone marrow. The source of these receptors is a donor over 35 with multiple myeloma. The conserved cysteine and the conserved F or W are not part of the CDR3 here.

j_call v_call cdr3_aa
TRBJ2-7 TRBV7-9 ASGRAGGTYEQY
TRBJ1-1 TRBV20-1 SVSMRQGATEAF
TRBJ1-1 TRBV5-4 ASSRGDRMNTEAF
TRBJ1-2 TRBV10-2 ASGRGEGYGYT
TRBJ2-4 TRBV12-3/TRBV12-4 ASSLELAKNIQY
TRBJ1-5 TRBV6-2/TRBV6-3 ASDIDGGRNQPQH
TRBJ1-1 TRBV18 ASSPLPLHQNTEAF
TRBJ2-5 TRBV7-3 ASSLEMETQY
TRBJ1-4 TRBV11-2 ASSLGWRADEKLF
TRBJ2-2 TRBV18 ASSPRDLNTGELS
TRBJ2-3 TRBV5-5 ASSVRDRGQTDTQY
TRBJ2-5 TRBV11-1 ASSPSGGPPGTQY
TRBJ2-1 TRBV7-2 ASSNNRGQEQF
TRBJ2-3 TRBV6-7 ASRPGTSGGTDTQY
TRBJ2-1 TRBV4-1 ASSRRTGDTYNEQF
TRBJ2-1 TRBV10-3 AIGGQNNEQF
TRBJ2-7 TRBV20-1 SAPHGTELCEQY
TRBJ1-5 TRBV6-2/TRBV6-3 ASSLRRDNQPQH
TRBJ2-3 TRBV20-1 SARDHAGSTDTQY
TRBJ2-5 TRBV28 ASSDRGTQETQY
TRBJ1-2 TRBV7-9 ASSSPSRQNYGYT
TRBJ2-1 TRBV20-1 SARADRGLAVQF
TRBJ2-3 TRBV29-1 SVTGRDPQGTQY
TRBJ1-1 TRBV6-1 ASSGQRNTEAF
TRBJ1-1 TRBV6-5 ASSRTGSYTEAF
TRBJ2-7 TRBV9 ASSVDESTEEY
TRBJ2-7 TRBV5-1 ASSLRGNSYEQY
TRBJ1-5 TRBV3-1 ASSQDRTAQPQH
TRBJ2-7 TRBV9 ASSFWDNSYEQY
TRBJ2-1 TRBV7-6 ASSLGTWNEQF
TRBJ1-4 TRBV15 ATTPGPRYSNEKLF
TRBJ1-5 TRBV20-1 SARDSATDSNQPQH
TRBJ2-1 TRBV10-3 AIRIDRNGEQF
TRBJ2-2 TRBV11-3 ASSLGGQGTGEPV